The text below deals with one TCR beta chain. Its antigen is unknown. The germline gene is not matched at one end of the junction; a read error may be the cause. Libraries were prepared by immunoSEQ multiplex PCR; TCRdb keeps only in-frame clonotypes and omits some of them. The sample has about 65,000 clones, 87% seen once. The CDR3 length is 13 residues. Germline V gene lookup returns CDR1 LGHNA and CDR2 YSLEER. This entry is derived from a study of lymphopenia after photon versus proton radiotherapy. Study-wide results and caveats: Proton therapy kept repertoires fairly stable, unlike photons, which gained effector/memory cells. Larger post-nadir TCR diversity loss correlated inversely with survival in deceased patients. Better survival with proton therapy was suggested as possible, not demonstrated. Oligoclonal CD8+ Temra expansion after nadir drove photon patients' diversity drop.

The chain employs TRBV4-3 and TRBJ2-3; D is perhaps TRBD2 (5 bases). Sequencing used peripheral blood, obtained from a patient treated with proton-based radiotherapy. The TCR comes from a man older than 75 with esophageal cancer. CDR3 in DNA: TGCGCCAGCAGCCAGGATCTGACTAATACACAGTATTTT. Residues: CASSQDLTNTQYF.